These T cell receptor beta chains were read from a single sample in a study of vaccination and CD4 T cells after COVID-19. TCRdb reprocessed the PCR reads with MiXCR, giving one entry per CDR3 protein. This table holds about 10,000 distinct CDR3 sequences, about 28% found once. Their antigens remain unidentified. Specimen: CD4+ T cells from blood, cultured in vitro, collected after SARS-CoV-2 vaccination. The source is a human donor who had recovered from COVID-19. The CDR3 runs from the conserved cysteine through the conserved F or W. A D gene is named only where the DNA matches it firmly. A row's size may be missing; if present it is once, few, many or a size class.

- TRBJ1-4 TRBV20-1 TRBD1 TGCAGTGCTTCCCCGACAGGGTTGGACGAAAAACTGTTTTTT CSASPTGLDEKLFF
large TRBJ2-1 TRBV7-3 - TGTGCCAGCAGCAGTTACTTAAGCGATGAGCAGTTCTTC CASSSYLSDEQFF
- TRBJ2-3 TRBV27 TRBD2 TGTGCCAGCAGTACACTGAGCGGGAGGGATACGCAGTATTTT CASSTLSGRDTQYF
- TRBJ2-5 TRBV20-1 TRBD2 TGCAGTGCTAGAGAGCGGGAGGGCCGAAAGACCCAGTACTTC CSAREREGRKTQYF
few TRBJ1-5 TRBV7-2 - TGTGCCAGCAGCTTAGCGCCCTTTGGACAGCCCCAGCATTTT CASSLAPFGQPQHF
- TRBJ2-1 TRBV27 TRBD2 TGTGCCAGCAGCCAAAGGTCGGGACTAGCGGTCAGCTCCTACAATGAGCAGTTCTTC CASSQRSGLAVSSYNEQFF
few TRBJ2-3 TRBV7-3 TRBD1 TGTGCCAGCAGCTTAAACGGACAGGGGGTGGGAGATACGCAGTATTTT CASSLNGQGVGDTQYF
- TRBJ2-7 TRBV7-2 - TGTGCCAGCAGCGGTAGCGGAAACTCCTACGAGCAGTACTTC CASSGSGNSYEQYF
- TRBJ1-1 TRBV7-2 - TGTGCCAGCAGCTTAGTAGGCAGGGCCACTGAAGCTTTCTTT CASSLVGRATEAFF
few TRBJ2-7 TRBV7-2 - TGTGCCAGCAGACCCGGGAGCTTGGCCGACGAGCAGTACTTC CASRPGSLADEQYF
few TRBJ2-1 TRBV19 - TGTGCCAGTAGACTAGACCCGAGCTCCTACAATGAGCAGTTCTTC CASRLDPSSYNEQFF
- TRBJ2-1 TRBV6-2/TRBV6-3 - TGTGCCAGCAGCTCCGTGGGGAATGAGCAGTTCTTC CASSSVGNEQFF
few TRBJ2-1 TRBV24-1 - TGTGCCACCCAGGGGGGCTCCTACAATGAGCAGTTCTTC CATQGGSYNEQFF
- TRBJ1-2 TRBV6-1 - TGTGCCAGCAGTGAAGAAGTACAGCGTTCCTATGGCTACACCTTC CASSEEVQRSYGYTF
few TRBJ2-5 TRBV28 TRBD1 TGTGCCAGCAGTTTCCCGGGACAGACAGAGACCCAGTACTTC CASSFPGQTETQYF
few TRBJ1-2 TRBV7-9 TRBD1 TGTGCCAGCAGCACTCACAGGGGGCTATTGAATGGCTACACCTTC CASSTHRGLLNGYTF
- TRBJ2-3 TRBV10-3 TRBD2 TGTGCCATCAGTGCGACTAGCGCGAGAGATACGCAGTATTTT CAISATSARDTQYF
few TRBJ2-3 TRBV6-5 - TGTGCCAGCAGTTTCTCTAGCGTCGGCACAGATACGCAGTATTTT CASSFSSVGTDTQYF
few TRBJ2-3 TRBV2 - TGTGCCAGCAGGGTTCAGATAACAAGCACAGATACGCAGTATTTT CASRVQITSTDTQYF
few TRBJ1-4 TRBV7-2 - TGTGCCAGCACTGGTGGGGCGCTTAATGAAAAACTGTTTTTT CASTGGALNEKLFF
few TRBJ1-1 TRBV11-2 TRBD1 TGTGCCAGCAGCTCGAGGCCCAGGGGGCAAACTGAAGCTTTCTTT CASSSRPRGQTEAFF
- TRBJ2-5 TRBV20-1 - TGCAGTGCTACGAAAGGAGGAGGGCGAGAGACCCAGTACTTC CSATKGGGRETQYF
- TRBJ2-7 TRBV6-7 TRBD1 TGTGCCAGCAGTAACTACAGGGGGCGACCCACCTACGAGCAGTACTTC CASSNYRGRPTYEQYF
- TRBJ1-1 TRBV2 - TGTGCCAGCAGGGAAGAACAGGGGAACACTGAAGCTTTCTTT CASREEQGNTEAFF
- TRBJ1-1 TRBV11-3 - TGTGCCAGCAGCTTAGGTAGGGGAGCTGAAGCTTTCTTT CASSLGRGAEAFF
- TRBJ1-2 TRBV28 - TGTGCCAGCAGTTTGGGCTATTTCGGCTACACCTTC CASSLGYFGYTF
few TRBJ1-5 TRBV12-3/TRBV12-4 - TGTGCCAGCAGTTCCCAGGAGAATCAGCCCCAGCATTTT CASSSQENQPQHF
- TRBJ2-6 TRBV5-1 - TGCGCCAGCAGCTTGGGGAGCTCTGGGGCCAACGTCCTGACTTTC CASSLGSSGANVLTF
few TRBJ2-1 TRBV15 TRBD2 TGTGCCACCAGCAGAGTGGTCGGGAGGGGCTACAATGAGCAGTTCTTC CATSRVVGRGYNEQFF
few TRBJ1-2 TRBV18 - TGTGCCAGCTCTCCGGGGCAGGGGAACTATGGCTACACCTTC CASSPGQGNYGYTF
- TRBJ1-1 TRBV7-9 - TGTGCCAGCAGCTTAGTCGGGGGGGGCACTGAAGCTTTCTTT CASSLVGGGTEAFF
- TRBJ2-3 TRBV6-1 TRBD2 TGTGCCAGCCCCCGACTAGCGGGAGGTCGTGATACGCAGTATTTT CASPRLAGGRDTQYF
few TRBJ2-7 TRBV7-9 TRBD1 TGTGCCAGCAGCTTAGGGCGGGACAGGGGCCCCCCAGGGAGGTCCTTATCCTACGAGCAGTACTTC CASSLGRDRGPPGRSLSYEQYF
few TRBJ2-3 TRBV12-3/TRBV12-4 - TGTGCCAGCAGTTTAGCGGGGTCGGGGGCCACAGATACGCAGTATTTT CASSLAGSGATDTQYF
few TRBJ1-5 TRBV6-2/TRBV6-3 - TGTGCCAGCACCCTACGGGAAGGACAGACATATAGCAATCAGCCCCAGCATTTT CASTLREGQTYSNQPQHF
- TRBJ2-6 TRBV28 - TGTGCCAGCAGCCAAAAAAGTGGGGCCAACGTCCTGACTTTC CASSQKSGANVLTF
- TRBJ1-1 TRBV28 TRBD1 TGTGCCATCACCCTCGGGACAGATAACACTGAAGCTTTCTTT CAITLGTDNTEAFF
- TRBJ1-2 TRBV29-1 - TGCAGCGTTGAAGGGGTGGGTAACTATGGCTACACCTTC CSVEGVGNYGYTF
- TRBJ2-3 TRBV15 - TGTGCCACCAGCAGAGAAACAGGGACCTCGGGTGCGCAGTATTTT CATSRETGTSGAQYF
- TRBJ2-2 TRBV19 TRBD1 TGTGTGGGACAGAAGCCCACCGGGGAGCTGTTTTTT CVGQKPTGELFF
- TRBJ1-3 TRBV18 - TGTGCCAGCTCACCATATCTGGGGGACTCTGGAAACACCATATATTTT CASSPYLGDSGNTIYF
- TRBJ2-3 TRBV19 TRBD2 TGTGCCAGTAGTATCCGGAGCGGGAGGCTATTTAGCACAGATACGCAGTATTTT CASSIRSGRLFSTDTQYF
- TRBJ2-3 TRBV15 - TGTGCCACCAGCGGGATCCTCGGGACCACTTCCACAGATACGCAGTATTTT CATSGILGTTSTDTQYF
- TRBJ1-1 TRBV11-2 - TGTGCCAGCTCCCCCCGAAGGGGGAACACTGAAGCTTTCTTT CASSPRRGNTEAFF
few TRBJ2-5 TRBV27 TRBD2 TGTGCCAGCAGTGGACTAGCGGGAGCGGAAGAGACCCAGTACTTC CASSGLAGAEETQYF
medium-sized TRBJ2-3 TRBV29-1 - TGCAGCGTCGGACGGGGGATAACCGGAGATACGCAGTATTTT CSVGRGITGDTQYF
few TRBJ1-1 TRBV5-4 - TGTGCCAGCACCCCGGGGAGCAGGATGAACACTGAAGCTTTCTTT CASTPGSRMNTEAFF
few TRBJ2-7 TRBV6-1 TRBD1 TGTGCCAGCAGAGAACAGGGGGCCTACGAGCAGTACTTC CASREQGAYEQYF
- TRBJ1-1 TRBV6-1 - TGTGCCAGCGGTAGGGGGGATGCTGAAGCTTTCTTT CASGRGDAEAFF
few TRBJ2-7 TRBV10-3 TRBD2 TGTGCCATCAGCGTAGCGGGCGGGTACGAGCAGTACTTC CAISVAGGYEQYF
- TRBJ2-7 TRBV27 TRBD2 TGTGCCAGCAGTCCGGAACCCCCTGGGGGGAGGGTTTCCTACGAGCAGTACTTC CASSPEPPGGRVSYEQYF
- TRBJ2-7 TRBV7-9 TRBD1 TGTGCCAGCAGCTCTCCGGGACAGGGCTCCTACGAGCAGTACTTC CASSSPGQGSYEQYF
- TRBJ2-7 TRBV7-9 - TGTGCCATACAAGCGACATTGGGGAATCACGAGCAGTACTTC CAIQATLGNHEQYF
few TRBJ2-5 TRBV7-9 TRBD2 TGTGCCAGCAGCAAGGGGGCTAGCGGGAGGGCCGAAGAGACCCAGTACTTC CASSKGASGRAEETQYF
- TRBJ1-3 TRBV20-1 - TGCAGTGCTAGACCCTCGGGGAAATCTGGAAACACCATATATTTT CSARPSGKSGNTIYF
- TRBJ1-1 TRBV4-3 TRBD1 TGCGCCAGCAGCCCGCAGGGGGGCCCTGAAGCTTTCTTT CASSPQGGPEAFF
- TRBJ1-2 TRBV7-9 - TGTGCCAGCAGCTTAGCCCAAGGAGGAGACTATGGCTACACCTTC CASSLAQGGDYGYTF
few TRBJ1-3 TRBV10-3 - TGTGCCATCAGTCCGACGCGGAACACCATATATTTT CAISPTRNTIYF
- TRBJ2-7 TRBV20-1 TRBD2 TGCAGTGCCAAACGCTCCGGCGGGAGGAGCTCCTACGAGCAGTACTTC CSAKRSGGRSSYEQYF